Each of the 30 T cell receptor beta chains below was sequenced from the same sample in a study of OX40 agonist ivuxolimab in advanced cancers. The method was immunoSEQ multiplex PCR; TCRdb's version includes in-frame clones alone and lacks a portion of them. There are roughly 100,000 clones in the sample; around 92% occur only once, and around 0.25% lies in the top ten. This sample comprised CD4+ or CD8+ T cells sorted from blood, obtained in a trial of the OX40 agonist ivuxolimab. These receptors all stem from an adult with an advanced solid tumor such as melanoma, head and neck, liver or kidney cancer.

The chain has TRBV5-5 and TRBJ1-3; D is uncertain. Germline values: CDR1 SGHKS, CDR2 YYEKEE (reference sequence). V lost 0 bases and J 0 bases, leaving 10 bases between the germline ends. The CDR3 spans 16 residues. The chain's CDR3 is CASSLVGGSSGNTIYF. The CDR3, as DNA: TGTGCCAGCAGCTTGGTCGGAGGGAGCTCTGGAAACACCATATATTTT.

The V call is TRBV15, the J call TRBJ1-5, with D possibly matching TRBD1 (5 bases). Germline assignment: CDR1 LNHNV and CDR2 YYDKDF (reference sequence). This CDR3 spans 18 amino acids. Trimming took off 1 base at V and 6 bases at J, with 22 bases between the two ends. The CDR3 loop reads CATSRGGAGRFPGQPQHF. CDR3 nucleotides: TGTGCCACCAGCAGAGGAGGCGCAGGGAGGTTCCCTGGTCAGCCCCAGCATTTT.

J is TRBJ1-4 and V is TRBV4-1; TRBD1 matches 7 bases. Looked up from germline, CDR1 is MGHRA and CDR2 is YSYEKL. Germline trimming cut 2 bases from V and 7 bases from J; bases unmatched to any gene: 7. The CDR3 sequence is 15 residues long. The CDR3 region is CASSQIGTVFEKLFF. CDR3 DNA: TGCGCCAGCAGCCAAATCGGGACAGTGTTTGAAAAACTGTTTTTT.

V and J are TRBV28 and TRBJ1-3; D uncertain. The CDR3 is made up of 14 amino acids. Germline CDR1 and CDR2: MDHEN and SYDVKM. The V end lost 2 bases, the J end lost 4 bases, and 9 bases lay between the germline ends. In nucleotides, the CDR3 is TGTGCCAGCAGTTTAGTAGGGATGGGAAACACCATATATTTT. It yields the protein CASSLVGMGNTIYF. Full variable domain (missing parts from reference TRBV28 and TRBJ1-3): DVKVTQSSRYLVKRTGEKVFLECVQDMDHENMFWYRQDPGLGLRLIYFSYDVKMKEKGDIPEGYSVSREKKERFSLILESASTNQTSMYLCASSLVGMGNTIYFGEGSWLTVV.

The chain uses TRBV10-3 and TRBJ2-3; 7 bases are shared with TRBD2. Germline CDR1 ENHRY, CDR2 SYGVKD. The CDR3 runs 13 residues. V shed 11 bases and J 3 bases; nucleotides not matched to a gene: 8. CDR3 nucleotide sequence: TGTGCCTCGCGGGAGTCGGATACAGATACGCAGTATTTT. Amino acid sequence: CASRESDTDTQYF.

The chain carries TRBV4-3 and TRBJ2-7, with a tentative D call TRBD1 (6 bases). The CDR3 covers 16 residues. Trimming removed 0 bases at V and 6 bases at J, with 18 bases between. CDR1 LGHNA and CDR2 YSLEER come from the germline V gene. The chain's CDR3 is CASSQDRYSDSGEQYF. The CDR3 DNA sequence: TGCGCCAGCAGCCAAGATAGATACTCGGACAGCGGCGAGCAGTACTTC.

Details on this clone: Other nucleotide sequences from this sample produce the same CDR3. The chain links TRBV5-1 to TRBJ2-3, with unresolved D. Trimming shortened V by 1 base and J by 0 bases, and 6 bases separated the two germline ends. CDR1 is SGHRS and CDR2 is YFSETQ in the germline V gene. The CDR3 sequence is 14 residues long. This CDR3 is CASSLFGSTDTQYF. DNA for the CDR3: TGCGCCAGCAGCTTGTTCGGAAGCACAGATACGCAGTATTTT.

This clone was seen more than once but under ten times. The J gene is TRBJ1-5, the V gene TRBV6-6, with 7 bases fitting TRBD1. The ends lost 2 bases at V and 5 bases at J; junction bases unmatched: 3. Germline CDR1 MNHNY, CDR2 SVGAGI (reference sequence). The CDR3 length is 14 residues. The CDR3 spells CASSYGDSYQPQHF. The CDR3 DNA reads TGTGCCAGCAGTTACGGGGACAGCTATCAGCCCCAGCATTTT.

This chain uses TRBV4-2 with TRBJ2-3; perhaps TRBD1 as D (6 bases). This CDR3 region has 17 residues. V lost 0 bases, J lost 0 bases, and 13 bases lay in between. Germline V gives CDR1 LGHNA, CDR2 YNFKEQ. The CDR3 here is CASSQEEGQRSTDTQYF. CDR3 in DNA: TGTGCCAGCAGCCAAGAGGAAGGACAGAGAAGCACAGATACGCAGTATTTT.

The CDR3 loop reads CSARTGAEAFF. The CDR3 DNA follows: TGCAGTGCTCGGACAGGGGCTGAAGCTTTCTTT. V gene TRBV20-1 combines with J gene TRBJ1-1; 9 nucleotides line up with TRBD1. Germline loops: CDR1 DFQATT, CDR2 SNEGSKA (reference sequence). V trimming: 5 bases; J trimming: 6 bases; junction bases outside the gene matches: 1. The CDR3 is 11 residues long.

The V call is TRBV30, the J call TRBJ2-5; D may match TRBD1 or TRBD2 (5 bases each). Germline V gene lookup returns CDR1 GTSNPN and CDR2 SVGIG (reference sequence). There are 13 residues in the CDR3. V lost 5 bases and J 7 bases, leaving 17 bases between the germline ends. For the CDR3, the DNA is TGTGCCTGGCGTGAACTGGGGGTCGGGACCCAGTACTTC. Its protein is CAWRELGVGTQYF.

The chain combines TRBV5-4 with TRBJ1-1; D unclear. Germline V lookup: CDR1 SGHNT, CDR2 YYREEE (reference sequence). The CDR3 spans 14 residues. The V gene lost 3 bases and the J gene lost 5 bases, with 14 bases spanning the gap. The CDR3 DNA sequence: TGTGCCAGCAGCTCTGCTCTGGGGTTTACTGAAGCTTTCTTT. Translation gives CASSSALGFTEAFF.

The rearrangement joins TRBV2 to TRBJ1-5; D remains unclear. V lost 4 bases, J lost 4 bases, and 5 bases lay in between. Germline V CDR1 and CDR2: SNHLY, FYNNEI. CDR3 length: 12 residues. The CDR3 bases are TGTGCCAGCAGTGTAGTGAATCAGCCCCAGCATTTT. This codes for CASSVVNQPQHF.

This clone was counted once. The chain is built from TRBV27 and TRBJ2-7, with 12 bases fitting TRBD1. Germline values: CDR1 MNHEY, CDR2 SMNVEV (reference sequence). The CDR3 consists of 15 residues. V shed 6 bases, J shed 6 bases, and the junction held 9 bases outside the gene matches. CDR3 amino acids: CASSSRGTGGREQYF. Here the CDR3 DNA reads TGTGCCAGCAGCTCTAGGGGGACAGGGGGCCGCGAGCAGTACTTC.

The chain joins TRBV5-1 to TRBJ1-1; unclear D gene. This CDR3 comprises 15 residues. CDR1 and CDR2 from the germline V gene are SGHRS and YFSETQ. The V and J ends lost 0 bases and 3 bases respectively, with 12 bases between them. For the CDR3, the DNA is TGCGCCAGCAGCTTGGAGGCGGCGTCGGACACTGAAGCTTTCTTT. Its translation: CASSLEAASDTEAFF.

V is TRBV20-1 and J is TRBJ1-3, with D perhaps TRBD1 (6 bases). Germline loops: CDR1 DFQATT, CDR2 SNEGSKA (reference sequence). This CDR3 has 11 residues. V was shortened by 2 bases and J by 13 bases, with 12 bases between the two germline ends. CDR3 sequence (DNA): TGCAGTGCTAGACGGGGGGGCTCAATATATTTT. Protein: CSARRGGSIYF.

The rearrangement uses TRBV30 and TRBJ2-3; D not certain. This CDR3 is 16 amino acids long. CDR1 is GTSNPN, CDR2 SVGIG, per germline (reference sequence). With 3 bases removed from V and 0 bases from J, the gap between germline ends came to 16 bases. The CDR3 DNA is TGTGCCTGGAGAAGGTCCGGCTTTCGAAGCACAGATACGCAGTATTTT. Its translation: CAWRRSGFRSTDTQYF.

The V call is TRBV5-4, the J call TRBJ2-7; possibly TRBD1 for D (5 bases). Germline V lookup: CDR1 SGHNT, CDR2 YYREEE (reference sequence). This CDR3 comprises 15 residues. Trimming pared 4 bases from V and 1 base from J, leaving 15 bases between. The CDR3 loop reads CASSQDRGRSYEQYV. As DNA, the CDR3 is TGTGCCAGCAGCCAAGATAGGGGAAGGTCCTACGAGCAGTACGTC.

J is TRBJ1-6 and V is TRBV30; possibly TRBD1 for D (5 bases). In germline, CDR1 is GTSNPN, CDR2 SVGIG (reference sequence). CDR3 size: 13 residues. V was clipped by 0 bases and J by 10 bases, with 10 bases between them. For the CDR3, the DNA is TGTGCCTGGAGTGTCTCCGGGGACTCACCCCTCCACTTT. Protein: CAWSVSGDSPLHF.

The DNA of the CDR3 is TGTGCCAGCAGCGTAGGAAGTGGCAATGAGCAGTTCTTC. This sequence encodes CASSVGSGNEQFF. The chain links TRBV9 to TRBJ2-1; D unresolved. This CDR3 contains 13 residues. Per the germline V gene, CDR1 is SGDLS and CDR2 is YYNGEE. Trimming took 0 bases from V and 6 from J, leaving 7 bases between them. Filled out from reference TRBV9 and TRBJ2-1, the complete variable domain reads DSGVTQTPKHLITATGQRVTLRCSPRSGDLSVYWYQQSLDQGLQFLIQYYNGEERAKGNILERFSAQQFPDLHSELNLSSLELGDSALYFCASSVGSGNEQFFGPGTRLTVL.

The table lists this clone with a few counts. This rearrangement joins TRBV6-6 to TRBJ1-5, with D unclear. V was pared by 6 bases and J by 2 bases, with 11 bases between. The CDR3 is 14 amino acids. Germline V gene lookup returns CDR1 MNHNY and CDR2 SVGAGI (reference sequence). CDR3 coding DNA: TGTGCCAGCAGACGGACGGTCGGCAATCAGCCCCAGCATTTT. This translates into CASRRTVGNQPQHF.

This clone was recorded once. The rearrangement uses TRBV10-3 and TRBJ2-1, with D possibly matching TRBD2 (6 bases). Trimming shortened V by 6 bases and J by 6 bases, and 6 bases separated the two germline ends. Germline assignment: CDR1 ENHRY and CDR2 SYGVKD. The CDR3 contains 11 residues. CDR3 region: CAIRGGNEQFF. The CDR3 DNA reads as TGTGCCATCAGGGGGGGCAATGAGCAGTTCTTC.

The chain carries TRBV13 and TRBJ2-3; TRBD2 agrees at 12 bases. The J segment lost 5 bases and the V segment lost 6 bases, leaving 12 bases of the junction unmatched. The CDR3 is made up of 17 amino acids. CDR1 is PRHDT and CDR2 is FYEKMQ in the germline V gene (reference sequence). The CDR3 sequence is CASRKTSGRNSGDTQYF. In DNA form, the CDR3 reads TGTGCCAGCAGGAAGACTAGCGGGAGAAATTCAGGAGATACGCAGTATTTT.

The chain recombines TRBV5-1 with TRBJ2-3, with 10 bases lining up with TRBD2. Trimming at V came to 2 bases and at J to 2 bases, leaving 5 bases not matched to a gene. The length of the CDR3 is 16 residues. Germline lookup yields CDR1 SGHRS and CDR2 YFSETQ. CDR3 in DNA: TGCGCCAGCAGCTTTGGGACTAGCGACGACACAGATACGCAGTATTTT. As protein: CASSFGTSDDTDTQYF.

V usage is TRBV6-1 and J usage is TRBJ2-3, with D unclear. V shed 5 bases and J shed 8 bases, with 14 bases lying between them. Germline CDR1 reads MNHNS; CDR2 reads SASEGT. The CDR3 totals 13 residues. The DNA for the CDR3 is TGTGCCAGCAGTCCGAGCCCTAGAGTTACGCAGTATTTT. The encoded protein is CASSPSPRVTQYF.

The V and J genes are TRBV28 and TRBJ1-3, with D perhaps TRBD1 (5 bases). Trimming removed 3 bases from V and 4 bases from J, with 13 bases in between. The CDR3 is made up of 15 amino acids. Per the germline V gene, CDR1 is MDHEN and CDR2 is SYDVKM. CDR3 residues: CASSLAGVGGNTIYF. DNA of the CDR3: TGTGCCAGCAGTTTGGCGGGGGTCGGCGGAAACACCATATATTTT.

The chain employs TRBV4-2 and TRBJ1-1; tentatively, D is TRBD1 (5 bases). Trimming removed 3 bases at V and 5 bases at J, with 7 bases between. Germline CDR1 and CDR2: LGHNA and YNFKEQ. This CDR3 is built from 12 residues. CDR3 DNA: TGTGCCAGCAGCCAGCAGGGAACTGAAGCTTTCTTT. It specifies CASSQQGTEAFF.

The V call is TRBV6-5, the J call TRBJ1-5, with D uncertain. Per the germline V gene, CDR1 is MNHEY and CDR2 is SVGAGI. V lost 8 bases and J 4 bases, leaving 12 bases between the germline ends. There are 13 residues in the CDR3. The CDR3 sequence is CASGRMVNQPQHF. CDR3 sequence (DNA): TGTGCCAGCGGACGGATGGTTAATCAGCCCCAGCATTTT.

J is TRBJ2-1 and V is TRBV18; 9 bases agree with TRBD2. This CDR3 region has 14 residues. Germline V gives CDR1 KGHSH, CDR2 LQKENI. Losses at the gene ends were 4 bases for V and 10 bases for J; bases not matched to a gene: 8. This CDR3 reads CASSHAGTSYEQFF. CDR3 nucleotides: TGTGCCAGCTCACACGCCGGGACTAGCTACGAGCAGTTCTTC.

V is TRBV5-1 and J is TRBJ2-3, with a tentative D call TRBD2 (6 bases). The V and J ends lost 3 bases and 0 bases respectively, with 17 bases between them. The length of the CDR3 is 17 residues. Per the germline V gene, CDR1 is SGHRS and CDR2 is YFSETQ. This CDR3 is CASSSPSGSGSTDTQYF. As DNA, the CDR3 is TGCGCCAGCAGCTCCCCTTCTGGTAGCGGAAGCACAGATACGCAGTATTTT.